Detailed here is one T cell receptor beta chain. The data were produced by immunoSEQ multiplex PCR, yet TCRdb's version contains in-frame clones alone and is incomplete. The sample includes over 100,000 clones, roughly 84% of them seen just once. Looked up from germline, CDR1 is KGHDR and CDR2 is SFDVKD. The J segment lost 4 bases and the V segment lost 5 bases, leaving 19 bases of the junction unmatched. The CDR3 is 19 amino acids. This sample was taken from a study of T cell responses to AZD1222 COVID-19 vaccine. The clonotype comes from an adult in good health. The chain joins TRBV24-1 to TRBJ1-2, with 9 bases fitting TRBD1. This specimen consisted of peripheral blood, obtained on day 0 of AZD1222 vaccination. This CDR3 reads CATSGPPMTGGGWRYGYTF. CDR3 nucleotide sequence: TGTGCCACCAGTGGTCCTCCAATGACAGGGGGAGGATGGCGCTATGGCTACACCTTC.